This entry lists 17 T cell receptor beta chains sequenced from one sample in a study of blood T cell repertoires in COVID-19. Only in-frame clones appear in the TCRdb table, and some are missing; sequencing was by immunoSEQ multiplex PCR. The profile shows fewer than 400,000 clones, around 85% of them singletons. Sequencing was done on a sample of peripheral blood. The origin of the receptors is a woman under 30 with acute or convalescent COVID-19.

The chain joins TRBV9 to TRBJ2-2; 10 bases align to TRBD2. The length of the CDR3 is 15 residues. Looked up from germline, CDR1 is SGDLS and CDR2 is YYNGEE. V shed 1 base and J 9 bases; nucleotides not matched to a gene: 6. CDR3 DNA: TGTGCCAGCAGCGTAAAGATAGCGGGAGGTCGGGAGCTGTTTTTT. This gives the protein CASSVKIAGGRELFF.

The chain employs TRBV10-3 and TRBJ2-7, with TRBD1 identical over 11 bases. Germline trimming cut 4 bases from V and 7 bases from J; bases unmatched to any gene: 6. Germline V lookup: CDR1 ENHRY, CDR2 SYGVKD. The CDR3 sequence is 14 residues long. This chain's CDR3 is CAISGGQGAQEQYF. The CDR3 region has the DNA TGTGCCATCAGTGGAGGACAGGGGGCACAGGAGCAGTACTTC.

V usage is TRBV27 and J usage is TRBJ2-7; D might be TRBD2 (7 bases). Trimming took off 2 bases at V and 2 bases at J, with 16 bases between the two ends. Looked up from germline, CDR1 is MNHEY and CDR2 is SMNVEV (reference sequence). The CDR3 runs to 16 residues. Written as DNA, the CDR3 is TGTGCCAGCAGTTTAATACTGGGGGGGCGTCCCTACGAGCAGTACTTC. As protein: CASSLILGGRPYEQYF.

The V call is TRBV5-1, the J call TRBJ2-2, with 16 bases fitting TRBD2. V lost 0 bases to trimming and J lost 5 bases; unmatched junction nucleotides: 10. Germline V gene data show CDR1 as SGHRS and CDR2 as YFSETQ. The CDR3 spans 20 residues. In nucleotides, the CDR3 is TGCGCCAGCAGCTTGGCAGGGACTAGCGGGGGGGCCGATGGAACCGGGGAGCTGTTTTTT. Translated, it gives CASSLAGTSGGADGTGELFF.

This sequence joins TRBV7-9 and TRBJ1-2, with no clear D. This CDR3 spans 11 amino acids. Trimming took off 3 bases at V and 11 bases at J, with 10 bases between the two ends. Germline V CDR1 and CDR2: SEHNR, FQNEAQ (reference sequence). This chain's CDR3 is CASSLRQLYTF. As DNA, the CDR3 is TGTGCCAGCAGCTTGAGACAACTTTACACCTTC. The full variable domain, its missing parts supplied by reference TRBV7-9 and TRBJ1-2, is DTGVSQNPRHKITKRGQNVTFRCDPISEHNRLYWYRQTLGQGPEFLTYFQNEAQLEKSRLLSDRFSAERPKGSFSTLEIQRTEQGDSAMYLCASSLRQLYTFGSGTRLTVV.

The rearrangement uses TRBV9 and TRBJ2-7, with no clear D. Germline CDR1 SGDLS, CDR2 YYNGEE. Trimming removed 0 bases from V and 5 bases from J, with 9 bases in between. The CDR3 has 13 residues. CDR3 nucleotide sequence: TGTGCCAGCAGCGTAGACTGGTCGGACGAGCAGTACTTC. Its translation is CASSVDWSDEQYF.

The gene calls are TRBV5-1 and TRBJ1-2; 11 nucleotides agree with TRBD1. The CDR3 is made up of 15 amino acids. The germline V gene has CDR1 SGHRS and CDR2 YFSETQ. Unmatched junction bases numbered 4, after V lost 3 bases and J lost 3 bases. The CDR3 loop is CASSSGQGDHYGYTF. The CDR3 DNA follows: TGCGCCAGCAGCTCGGGACAGGGGGACCACTATGGCTACACCTTC.

As DNA, the CDR3 is TGTGCCAGCACGGCGGTGACGTTCGCTGGCTACACCTTC. It specifies CASTAVTFAGYTF. This sequence joins TRBV7-2 and TRBJ1-2; D remains unclear. This CDR3 is 13 amino acids long. Trimming shortened V by 7 bases and J by 7 bases, and 16 bases separated the two germline ends. Germline V CDR1 and CDR2: SGHTA, FQGNSA.

The chain has TRBV7-3 and TRBJ2-1, with 8 bases identical to TRBD1. This CDR3 comprises 17 residues. Germline CDR1 SGHTA, CDR2 FQGTGA. The V segment lost 5 bases and the J segment 6 bases; nucleotides outside the gene matches: 15. CDR3: CASSESRTGKVRNEQFF. The CDR3, as DNA: TGTGCCAGCAGCGAGTCACGGACAGGGAAGGTTCGCAATGAGCAGTTCTTC.

The CDR3 is CASSQLRGQETQYF. The CDR3 bases are TGTGCCAGCAGCCAACTACGGGGCCAAGAGACCCAGTACTTC. This sequence joins TRBV3-1 (or the pseudogene TRBV3-2) and TRBJ2-5; a weak D match, TRBD2 (5 bases). Looked up from germline, CDR1 is LGHDT and CDR2 is YNNKEL (reference sequence). Trimming pared 2 bases from V and 1 base from J, leaving 8 bases between. This CDR3 region has 14 residues.

The chain is built from TRBV27 and TRBJ2-3, with unresolved D. The CDR3 extends over 14 amino acids. The V gene's germline CDR1 is MNHEY and CDR2 SMNVEV (reference sequence). Deletions cut 3 bases from V and 2 bases from J, with 9 bases between. DNA for the CDR3: TGTGCCAGCAGTTTTAGAGGTACCACAGATACGCAGTATTTT. Its translation is CASSFRGTTDTQYF.

V and J are TRBV7-9 and TRBJ2-2, with 7 bases that match TRBD1. The CDR3 is 15 residues long. The germline V gene encodes CDR1 SEHNR and CDR2 FQNEAQ (reference sequence). V lost 5 bases, J lost 4 bases, and 7 bases stayed unmatched. The CDR3 here is CASSLRGQTTGELFF. The DNA for the CDR3 is TGTGCCAGCAGCCTAAGGGGACAGACCACCGGGGAGCTGTTTTTT.

This clone appeared a few times. Germline is not matched at one junction end, which may reflect a read error. The gene calls are TRBV18 and TRBJ2-1; perhaps TRBD2 as D (6 bases). This CDR3 has 14 residues. CDR1 KGHSH and CDR2 LQKENI come from the germline V gene. The CDR3 DNA reads TGTGCCAGCTCGCGGTCGGAGGGATCCAATGGGCAGTTCTTC. Translating it yields CASSRSEGSNGQFF.

The J gene is TRBJ2-7, the V gene TRBV4-1, with 10 bases matching TRBD1. CDR3 length: 18 amino acids. The germline CDR1 and CDR2 sequences are MGHRA and YSYEKL. Unmatched junction bases numbered 17, after V lost 4 bases and J lost 5 bases. CDR3 loop: CASSLSPPGTGVLNEQYF. In DNA, the CDR3 is TGCGCCAGCAGCCTCTCACCGCCGGGGACAGGGGTTTTGAACGAGCAGTACTTC.

The chain couples TRBV11-2 to TRBJ1-5; D perhaps matches TRBD1 (5 bases). This CDR3 comprises 15 residues. V dropped 2 bases and J dropped 2 bases, with 10 bases sitting between them. Germline assignment: CDR1 SGHAT and CDR2 FQNNGV. The CDR3 sequence: CASSLTGIGNQPQHF. The CDR3 region has the DNA TGTGCCAGCAGCTTAACAGGAATTGGCAATCAGCCCCAGCATTTT.

The J gene is TRBJ2-5, the V gene TRBV18, with a possible D match to TRBD2 (5 bases). The CDR3 sequence is 13 residues long. In germline, CDR1 is KGHSH, CDR2 LQKENI. Trimming stripped 3 bases from V and 4 bases from J, with 9 bases between. The CDR3 DNA reads as TGTGCCAGCTCACCCGGGGTGGCAGAGACCCAGTACTTC. This encodes CASSPGVAETQYF.

The genes are TRBV18 and TRBJ1-1; D call uncertain. CDR3 length equals 15 residues. Germline assignment: CDR1 KGHSH and CDR2 LQKENI. The V end was cut by 3 bases, the J end by 4 bases, with 15 bases between. In DNA form, the CDR3 reads TGTGCCAGCTCACCTTTCGCAGAGTGGAGCACTGAAGCTTTCTTT. It codes for CASSPFAEWSTEAFF.